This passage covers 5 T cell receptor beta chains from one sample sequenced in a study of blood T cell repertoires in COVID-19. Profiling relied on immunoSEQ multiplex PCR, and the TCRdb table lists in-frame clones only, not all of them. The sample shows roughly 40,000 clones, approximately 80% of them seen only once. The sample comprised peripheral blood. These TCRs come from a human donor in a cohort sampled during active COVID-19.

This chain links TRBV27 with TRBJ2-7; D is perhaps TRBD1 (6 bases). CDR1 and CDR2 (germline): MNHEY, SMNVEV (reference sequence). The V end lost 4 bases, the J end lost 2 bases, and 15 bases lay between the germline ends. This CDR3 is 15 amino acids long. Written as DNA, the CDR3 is TGTGCCAGCAGTTCACAGGGAGCAAAAACCTACGAGCAGTACTTC. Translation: CASSSQGAKTYEQYF.

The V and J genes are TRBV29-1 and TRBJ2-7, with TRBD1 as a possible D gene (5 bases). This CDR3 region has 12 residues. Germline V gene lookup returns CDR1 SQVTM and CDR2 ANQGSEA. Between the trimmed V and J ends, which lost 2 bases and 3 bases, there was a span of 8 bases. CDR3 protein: CSVESQGYEQYF. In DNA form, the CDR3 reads TGCAGCGTTGAATCGCAGGGCTACGAGCAGTACTTC.

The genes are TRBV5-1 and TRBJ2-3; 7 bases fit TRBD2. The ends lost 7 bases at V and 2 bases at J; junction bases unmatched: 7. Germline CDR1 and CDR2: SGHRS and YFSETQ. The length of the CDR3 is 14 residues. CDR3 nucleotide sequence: TGCGCCAGCGGCTCTAGCGGATACACAGATACGCAGTATTTT. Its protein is CASGSSGYTDTQYF.

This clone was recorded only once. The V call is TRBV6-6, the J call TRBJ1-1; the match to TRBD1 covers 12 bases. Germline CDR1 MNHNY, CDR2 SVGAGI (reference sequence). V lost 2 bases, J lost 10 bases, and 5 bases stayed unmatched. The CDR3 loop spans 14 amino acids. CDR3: CASSYGGQGARAFF. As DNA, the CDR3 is TGTGCCAGCAGTTACGGGGGACAGGGGGCGCGAGCTTTCTTT.

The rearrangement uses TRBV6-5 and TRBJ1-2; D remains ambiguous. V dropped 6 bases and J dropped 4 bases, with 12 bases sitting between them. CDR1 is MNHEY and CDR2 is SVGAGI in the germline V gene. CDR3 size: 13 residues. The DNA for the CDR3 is TGTGCCAGCAGGGAGGCATCTTCCTATGGCTACACCTTC. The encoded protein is CASREASSYGYTF.